The rows below give T cell receptor beta chains drawn from one sample of a study of CXCR3-negative and CXCR3-positive naive CD8 T cells. TCRdb reprocessed the 5' RACE reads and stores each CDR3 protein as one record, lacking DNA. Its clone listing holds about 90,000 distinct CDR3 sequences. The sample taken for sequencing was naive CXCR3+ CD8+ T cells from blood. The receptor source for this set is a human donor in good health. Some clones in this sample may be carry-over from other donors' samples. Each CDR3 is given with its conserved first and last residue.

v_call	j_call	cdr3_aa
TRBV24-1	TRBJ2-1	CATSQGNEQFF
TRBV12-2	TRBJ2-7	CASRFPCRDLYEQYF
TRBV10-3	TRBJ2-7	CAIRAKDRNEQYF
TRBV5-6	TRBJ1-2	CASGGQAEGYTF
TRBV19	TRBJ2-1	CASSTRLAGLSYNEQFF
TRBV14	TRBJ2-7	CASSHRAYEQYF
TRBV6-5	TRBJ2-1	CASSYSGQIYNEQFF
TRBV15	TRBJ1-2	CATSREESPNYGYTF
TRBV12-3/TRBV12-4	TRBJ1-2	CASSSTGVNYGYTF
TRBV5-6	TRBJ1-4	CASSWGTQMELFF
TRBV28	TRBJ1-1	CASRIQGGAEAFF
TRBV7-9	TRBJ1-4	CASSFGSANEKLFF
TRBV29-1	TRBJ2-1	CSAESYANEQFF
TRBV6-6	TRBJ2-7	CASSPDPATYEQYF
TRBV20-1	TRBJ2-7	CSARSGGPPYEQYF
TRBV15	TRBJ2-2	CATSSPTGLPNTGELFF
TRBV5-1	TRBJ2-3	CASSLVGNTDTQYF
TRBV7-9	TRBJ1-2	CASSSTTGENYGYAF
TRBV2	TRBJ1-2	CASSLDRGPGSYGYTF
TRBV6-2/TRBV6-3	TRBJ2-1	CASEIRGNEQFF
TRBV3-1	TRBJ1-1	CASSLKWVTEAFF
TRBV7-6	TRBJ2-3	CASSESRHTRDTDTQYF
TRBV10-1	TRBJ1-6	CASSEDYNSPLHF
TRBV15	TRBJ1-1	CATSRRAPGSEAFF
TRBV28	TRBJ2-7	CASSFEATSLEQYF
TRBV25-1	TRBJ2-3	CASSPRDSTDTQYF
TRBV27	TRBJ1-1	CASSYNGDFEAFF